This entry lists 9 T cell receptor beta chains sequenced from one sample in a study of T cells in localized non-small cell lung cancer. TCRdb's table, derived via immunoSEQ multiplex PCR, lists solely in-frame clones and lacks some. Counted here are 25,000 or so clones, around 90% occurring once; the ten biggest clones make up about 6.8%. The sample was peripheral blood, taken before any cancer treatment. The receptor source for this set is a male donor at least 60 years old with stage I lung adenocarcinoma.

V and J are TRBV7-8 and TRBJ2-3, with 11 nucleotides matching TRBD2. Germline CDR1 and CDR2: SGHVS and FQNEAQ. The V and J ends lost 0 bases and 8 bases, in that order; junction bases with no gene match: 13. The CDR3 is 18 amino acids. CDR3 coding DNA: TGTGCCAGCAGCTTAGCGCCTCGACTAGCGGGGACCTCGGGTACGCAGTATTTT. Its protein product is CASSLAPRLAGTSGTQYF. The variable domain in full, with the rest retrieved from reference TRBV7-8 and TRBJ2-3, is GAGVSQSPRYKVAKRGQDVALRCDPISGHVSLFWYQQALGQGPEFLTYFQNEAQLDKSGLPSDRFFAERPEGSVSTLKIQRTQQEDSAVYLCASSLAPRLAGTSGTQYFGPGTRLTVL.

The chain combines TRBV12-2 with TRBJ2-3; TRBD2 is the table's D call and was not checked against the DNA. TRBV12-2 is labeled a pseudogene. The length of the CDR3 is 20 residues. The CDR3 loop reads CASRRTYFPTSGALTDTQYF. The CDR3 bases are TGTGCAAGTCGGAGGACCTATTTTCCGACTAGCGGGGCGCTCACAGATACGCAGTATTTT.

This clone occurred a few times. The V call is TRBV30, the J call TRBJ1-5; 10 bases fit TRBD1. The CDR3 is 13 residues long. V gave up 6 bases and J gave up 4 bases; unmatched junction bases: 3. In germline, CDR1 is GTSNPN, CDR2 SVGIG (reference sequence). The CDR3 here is CACGDRGNQPQHF. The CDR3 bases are TGTGCCTGCGGGGACAGGGGAAATCAGCCCCAGCATTTT.

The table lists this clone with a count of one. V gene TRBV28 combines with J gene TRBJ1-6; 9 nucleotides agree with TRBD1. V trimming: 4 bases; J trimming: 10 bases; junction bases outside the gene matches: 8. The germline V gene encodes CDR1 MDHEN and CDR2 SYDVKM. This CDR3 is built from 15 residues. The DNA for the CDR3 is TGTGCCAGCAGTTACAGGGGGCGGGTTGGATCACCCCTCCACTTT. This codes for CASSYRGRVGSPLHF. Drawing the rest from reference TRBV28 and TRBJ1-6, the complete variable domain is DVKVTQSSRYLVKRTGEKVFLECVQDMDHENMFWYRQDPGLGLRLIYFSYDVKMKEKGDIPEGYSVSREKKERFSLILESASTNQTSMYLCASSYRGRVGSPLHFGNGTRLTVT.

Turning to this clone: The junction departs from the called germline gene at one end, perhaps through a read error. CDR3 loop: CSTSVGRGLDEQYF. DNA for the CDR3: TGTTCCACCAGCGTCGGGCGGGGGCTCGACGAGCAGTACTTC. The chain uses TRBV15 and TRBJ2-7; maybe TRBD2 (7 bases). The CDR3 contains 14 residues. From germline, CDR1 is LNHNV and CDR2 YYDKDF (reference sequence).

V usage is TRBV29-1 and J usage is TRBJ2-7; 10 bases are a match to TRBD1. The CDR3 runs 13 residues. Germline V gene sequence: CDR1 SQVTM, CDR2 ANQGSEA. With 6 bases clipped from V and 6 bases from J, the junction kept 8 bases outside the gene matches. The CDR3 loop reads CSVGGQGNGEQYF. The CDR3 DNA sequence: TGCAGCGTCGGGGGACAGGGGAACGGCGAGCAGTACTTC.

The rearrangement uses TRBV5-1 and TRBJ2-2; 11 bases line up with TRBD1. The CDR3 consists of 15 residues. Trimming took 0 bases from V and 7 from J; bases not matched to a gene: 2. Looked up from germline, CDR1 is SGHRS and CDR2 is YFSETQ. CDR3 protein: CASSLEGQGGGELFF. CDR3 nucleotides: TGCGCCAGCAGCTTGGAGGGACAGGGGGGCGGGGAGCTGTTTTTT.

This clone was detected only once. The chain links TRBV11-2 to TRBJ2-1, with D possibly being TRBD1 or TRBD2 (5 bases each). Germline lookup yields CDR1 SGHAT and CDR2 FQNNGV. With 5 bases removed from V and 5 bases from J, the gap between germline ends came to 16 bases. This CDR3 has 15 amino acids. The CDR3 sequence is CASSLGPGPNNEQFF. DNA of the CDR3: TGTGCCAGCAGCCTCGGACCGGGACCCAACAATGAGCAGTTCTTC.

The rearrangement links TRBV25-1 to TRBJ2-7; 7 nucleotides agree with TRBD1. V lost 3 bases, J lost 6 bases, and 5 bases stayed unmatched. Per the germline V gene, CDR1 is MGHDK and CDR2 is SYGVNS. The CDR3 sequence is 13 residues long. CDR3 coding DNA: TGTGCCAGCAGTGACCGACAGGGAAGCGAGCAGTACTTC. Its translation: CASSDRQGSEQYF.